The present T cell receptor (beta chain) was sequenced within a study of cytomegalovirus exposure and HLA in healthy donors. Per the germline V gene, CDR1 is MNHEY and CDR2 is SMNVEV (reference sequence). This CDR3 has 15 amino acids. With 3 bases removed from V and 0 bases from J, the gap between germline ends came to 9 bases. Some clones are missing from TCRdb's copy, which holds only in-frame ones; the method was immunoSEQ multiplex PCR. The sample lists under 400,000 clones; roughly 90% were seen once. This clonotype was sampled from a woman younger than 30 in good health and CMV-seronegative. The sequenced sample consisted of PBMCs. The gene calls are TRBV27 and TRBJ2-1; TRBD1 might be the D (6 bases). CDR3 sequence (DNA): TGTGCCAGCAGTTTGCAGGGGAGCTCCTACAATGAGCAGTTCTTC. Protein product: CASSLQGSSYNEQFF.